This T cell receptor beta chain is drawn from a study of blood T cells in healthy people across ages. Overall study findings and caveats: Compared with aged donors, long-lived donors showed fewer expanded clones, suggesting selection. It was held that the diversity estimates obtained from one million T cells were underestimates.

Each sample yielded at least 7 million isolated PBMCs. This clonotype was seen a handful of times. Antigen specificity is unknown. For the second PCR, which ran for about 6 to 11 cycles, a sample-barcoded 5' primer and a J-beta primer mix were used. MiXCR was run by TCRdb on the 5' RACE reads, yielding one entry per CDR3 protein. The data hold roughly 1.9 million distinct CDR3 sequences, with approximately 39% observed a single time. Germline loops: CDR1 MGHRA, CDR2 YSYEKL. The CDR3 runs 18 residues. The specimen was blood. The chain has TRBV4-1 and TRBJ2-4; TRBD2 matches 7 bases. TRBJ2-5 explains the end of the DNA better; the J call may be wrong. The sequence derives from a human donor in good health. The CDR3 reads CASSQEKPGLPSRETQYF. The CDR3 DNA follows: TGCGCCAGCAGCCAAGAGAAGCCGGGACTACCAAGTCGAGAGACCCAGTACTTC.